Listed here are 25 T cell receptor beta chains from one sample, sequenced in a study of cytomegalovirus exposure and HLA in healthy donors. This PCR relied on a set of 60 Vbeta primers and 13 Jbeta primers. The assay was immunoSEQ multiplex PCR, and TCRdb's table has in-frame clones only and misses some. The profile shows about 130,000 clones, about 78% of them singletons. The sample taken for sequencing was PBMCs. The source is a female donor in good health and CMV-seronegative.

This chain's CDR3 is CASRDTSTDTQYF. DNA of the CDR3: TGTGCCAGCAGGGACACTAGCACAGATACGCAGTATTTT. V and J are TRBV6-1 and TRBJ2-3; possibly TRBD1 for D (5 bases). The germline V gene encodes CDR1 MNHNS and CDR2 SASEGT. V lost 6 bases to trimming and J lost 0 bases, with 7 bases between them. This CDR3 is 13 amino acids long.

The chain is built from TRBV19 and TRBJ1-5, with D uncertain. Trimming stripped 0 bases from V and 11 bases from J, with 11 bases between. The CDR3 extends over 13 amino acids. Germline values: CDR1 LNHDA, CDR2 SQIVND (reference sequence). DNA for the CDR3: TGTGCCAGTAGTATAGATGCAGGCAAGGCCCAGCATTTT. Amino acid sequence: CASSIDAGKAQHF.

This clone was counted only a few times. The V call is TRBV19, the J call TRBJ2-5; the D is unclear. The CDR3 is made up of 13 amino acids. V was shortened by 3 bases and J by 2 bases, with 7 bases between the two germline ends. Germline V CDR1 and CDR2: LNHDA, SQIVND (reference sequence). CDR3 DNA sequence: TGTGCCAGTAGTATGCGGCTACAAGAGACCCAGTACTTC. The encoded protein is CASSMRLQETQYF.

V usage is TRBV5-8 and J usage is TRBJ2-1; 9 bases match TRBD2. The CDR3 is made up of 17 amino acids. The germline CDR1 and CDR2 sequences are SGHTS and YDEGEE. The ends lost 4 bases at V and 4 bases at J; junction bases unmatched: 12. CDR3 bases: TGTGCCAGCAGCCTACGGGTAGCGGGAGTGGGTTACAATGAGCAGTTCTTC. This gives the protein CASSLRVAGVGYNEQFF.

This clone has just a few counts. This sample also contains other DNA sequences that code for the same CDR3. The chain uses TRBV2 and TRBJ2-1, with 13 nucleotides matching TRBD2. Germline values: CDR1 SNHLY, CDR2 FYNNEI. Trimming removed 6 bases from V and 1 base from J; junction bases left unmatched: 0. The CDR3 spans 15 residues. In DNA, the CDR3 is TGTGCCAGCAGGGGACTAGCGGGATCCTACAATGAGCAGTTCTTC. Amino acid sequence: CASRGLAGSYNEQFF.

The chain links TRBV19 to TRBJ2-1, with TRBD2 identical over 9 bases. This CDR3 is built from 18 residues. In germline, CDR1 is LNHDA, CDR2 SQIVND (reference sequence). V lost 2 bases, J lost 1 base, and 9 bases stayed unmatched. CDR3 DNA sequence: TGTGCCAGTAGTATACTAGCGGGGTTTTCCCAGTCCTACAATGAGCAGTTCTTC. Its translation is CASSILAGFSQSYNEQFF. Together with reference TRBV19 and TRBJ2-1, the CDR3 gives the full variable domain: DGGITQSPKYLFRKEGQNVTLSCEQNLNHDAMYWYRQDPGQGLRLIYYSQIVNDFQKGDIAEGYSVSREKKESFPLTVTSAQKNPTAFYLCASSILAGFSQSYNEQFFGPGTRLTVL.

The V and J genes are TRBV7-9 and TRBJ1-1, with D tentatively TRBD1 (5 bases). The germline CDR1 and CDR2 sequences are SEHNR and FQNEAQ (reference sequence). Trimming pared 2 bases from V and 0 bases from J, leaving 19 bases between. This CDR3 has 18 amino acids. This CDR3 reads CASSLRGKGGLMNTEAFF. For the CDR3, the DNA is TGTGCCAGCAGCTTAAGGGGAAAGGGAGGCTTGATGAACACTGAAGCTTTCTTT.

The rearrangement links TRBV6-7 to TRBJ2-1; 8 bases are a match to TRBD1. TRBV6-7 qualifies as an ORF whose function is uncertain. CDR3 size: 14 residues. J lost 7 bases, V lost 2 bases, and 4 bases had no gene match. The CDR3 region has the DNA TGTGCCAGCAGTTACGCCAGGGGGCGTAATGAGCAGTTCTTC. It translates to CASSYARGRNEQFF.

The chain joins TRBV6-1 to TRBJ1-1; 8 nucleotides align to TRBD1. This CDR3 has 15 residues. Germline-derived CDR1 and CDR2 are MNHNS and SASEGT. The trim removed 4 bases at V and 0 bases at J, leaving 4 bases unmatched. CDR3 residues: CASSARQGLNTEAFF. The DNA for the CDR3 is TGTGCCAGCAGTGCAAGACAGGGGTTGAACACTGAAGCTTTCTTT.

The chain carries TRBV7-2 and TRBJ1-4; the D is unclear. CDR1 is SGHTA, CDR2 FQGNSA, per germline. The CDR3 contains 12 residues. Trimming cost V 6 bases and J 5 bases, with 7 bases left between them. CDR3 residues: CASRRMNEKLFF. CDR3 nucleotides: TGTGCCAGCAGGAGAATGAATGAAAAACTGTTTTTT.

The chain employs TRBV13 and TRBJ2-7, with 7 bases fitting TRBD2. J was trimmed by 2 bases and V by 0 bases; bases with no gene match: 7. The CDR3 extends over 16 amino acids. Germline V lookup: CDR1 PRHDT, CDR2 FYEKMQ (reference sequence). CDR3 loop: CASSLGPGGSTYEQYF. CDR3 nucleotide sequence: TGTGCCAGCAGCTTAGGCCCGGGCGGGAGCACCTACGAGCAGTACTTC.

J is TRBJ2-1 and V is TRBV4-3; 7 bases map to TRBD1. The V and J ends lost 1 base and 2 bases, in that order; junction bases with no gene match: 2. The CDR3 length is 15 residues. Germline V gene lookup returns CDR1 LGHNA and CDR2 YSLEER. CDR3 nucleotides: TGCGCCAGCAGCCAAGCTCAGGGGGCCTACAATGAGCAGTTCTTC. Its translation: CASSQAQGAYNEQFF.

V gene TRBV9 combines with J gene TRBJ1-1; D possibly corresponds to TRBD1 (5 bases). The CDR3 runs to 17 residues. V lost 4 bases and J 0 bases, leaving 19 bases between the germline ends. The V gene's germline CDR1 is SGDLS and CDR2 YYNGEE. Here the CDR3 reads CASSRGVGMGMNTEAFF. CDR3 nucleotide sequence: TGTGCCAGCAGCCGGGGGGTAGGTATGGGGATGAACACTGAAGCTTTCTTT.

This chain joins TRBV9 and TRBJ2-3, with D uncertain. Looked up from germline, CDR1 is SGDLS and CDR2 is YYNGEE. Trimming took 0 bases from V and 6 from J, leaving 17 bases between them. The CDR3 spans 16 residues. CDR3 nucleotide sequence: TGTGCCAGCAGCGTAGAACCCCGTCGCTCTCGGGATACGCAGTATTTT. Translated, it gives CASSVEPRRSRDTQYF.

V gene TRBV4-1 combines with J gene TRBJ2-5, with TRBD1 matching over 8 bases. Trimming cost V 6 bases and J 5 bases; bases outside gene matches: 11. This CDR3 comprises 15 residues. Germline assignment: CDR1 MGHRA and CDR2 YSYEKL. CDR3 sequence reads: CASRQTGAVVETQYF. The CDR3 bases are TGCGCCAGCAGACAGACAGGGGCAGTGGTGGAGACCCAGTACTTC.

V gene TRBV28 combines with J gene TRBJ1-2; D is perhaps TRBD1 (6 bases). The CDR3 is 15 residues long. V was shortened by 2 bases and J by 2 bases, with 12 bases between the two germline ends. The germline gives CDR1 MDHEN, CDR2 SYDVKM. The CDR3 coding sequence is TGTGCCAGCAGTTTAGCGGGGGCCCCCAACTATGGCTACACCTTC. This gives the protein CASSLAGAPNYGYTF.

CDR3 amino acids: CASSSRGGNTIYF. CDR3 coding DNA: TGTGCCAGCAGCTCTCGGGGGGGCAACACCATATATTTT. The chain links TRBV7-2 to TRBJ1-3, with D possibly TRBD1 on 6 matching bases. Germline loops: CDR1 SGHTA, CDR2 FQGNSA. The CDR3 extends over 13 amino acids. Trimming stripped 4 bases from V and 7 bases from J, with 11 bases between.

This clone was seen once. The rearrangement uses TRBV5-1 and TRBJ2-2; D is uncertain. This CDR3 has 14 amino acids. V was shortened by 1 base and J by 7 bases, with 11 bases between the two germline ends. Germline assignment: CDR1 SGHRS and CDR2 YFSETQ. CDR3 sequence reads: CASSLLLTDGELFF. The CDR3 coding sequence is TGCGCCAGCAGCTTGTTATTGACTGACGGGGAGCTGTTTTTT.

The J gene is TRBJ2-7, the V gene TRBV19, with 7 bases fitting TRBD1. The germline V gene has CDR1 LNHDA and CDR2 SQIVND (reference sequence). V shed 3 bases and J 2 bases; nucleotides not matched to a gene: 7. The length of the CDR3 is 15 residues. Here the CDR3 reads CASSITGAVTYEQYF. DNA of the CDR3: TGTGCCAGTAGTATCACAGGGGCCGTTACCTACGAGCAGTACTTC.

Many counts were recorded for this clone. CDR3 sequence (DNA): TGCGCCAGCAGCCTTGGGACAGGGGGGTCCTACGAGCAGTACTTC. The encoded protein is CASSLGTGGSYEQYF. J is TRBJ2-7 and V is TRBV4-3; 11 bases agree with TRBD1. This CDR3 is built from 15 residues. J was trimmed by 1 base and V by 4 bases; bases with no gene match: 3. Per the germline V gene, CDR1 is LGHNA and CDR2 is YSLEER.

The table lists this clone with a few counts. The chain links TRBV6-6 to TRBJ2-7; a weak D match, TRBD1 (6 bases). In germline, CDR1 is MNHNY, CDR2 SVGAGI (reference sequence). The CDR3 consists of 14 residues. V lost 0 bases and J 6 bases, leaving 12 bases between the germline ends. CDR3 loop: CASSYSRTGTEQYF. The CDR3 region has the DNA TGTGCCAGCAGTTACTCGAGAACAGGGACCGAGCAGTACTTC.

The chain recombines TRBV29-1 with TRBJ1-2; D is ambiguous. The germline V and J ends were trimmed by 2 bases and 4 bases, with 14 bases remaining between them. Germline V CDR1 and CDR2: SQVTM, ANQGSEA. The CDR3 loop spans 14 amino acids. The CDR3 region has the DNA TGCAGCGTTGAATTTCCGAGTACTACCTATGGCTACACCTTC. Translation: CSVEFPSTTYGYTF.

The V and J genes are TRBV28 and TRBJ1-1; D unresolved. The CDR3 loop spans 12 amino acids. The germline V gene has CDR1 MDHEN and CDR2 SYDVKM. Deletions cut 3 bases from V and 8 bases from J, with 10 bases between. The CDR3 region is CASSFIGMEAFF. DNA of the CDR3: TGTGCCAGCAGTTTCATCGGTATGGAAGCTTTCTTT.

The gene calls are TRBV5-6 and TRBJ2-1; TRBD2 agrees at 14 bases. CDR3 size: 16 residues. The ends lost 3 bases at V and 10 bases at J; junction bases unmatched: 9. The germline gives CDR1 SGHDT, CDR2 YYEEEE. The CDR3 loop is CASSSSGLAGEEEQFF. For the CDR3, the DNA is TGTGCCAGCAGCTCCTCGGGACTAGCGGGAGAAGAGGAGCAGTTCTTC.

V gene TRBV7-2 combines with J gene TRBJ2-7; TRBD1 is a possible D gene (8 bases). Trimming took off 3 bases at V and 3 bases at J, with 12 bases between the two ends. The CDR3 length is 14 residues. Germline V gives CDR1 SGHTA, CDR2 FQGNSA. The CDR3 loop reads CASSFTGGVYEQYF. The DNA for the CDR3 is TGTGCCAGCAGCTTTACAGGGGGGGTCTACGAGCAGTACTTC.